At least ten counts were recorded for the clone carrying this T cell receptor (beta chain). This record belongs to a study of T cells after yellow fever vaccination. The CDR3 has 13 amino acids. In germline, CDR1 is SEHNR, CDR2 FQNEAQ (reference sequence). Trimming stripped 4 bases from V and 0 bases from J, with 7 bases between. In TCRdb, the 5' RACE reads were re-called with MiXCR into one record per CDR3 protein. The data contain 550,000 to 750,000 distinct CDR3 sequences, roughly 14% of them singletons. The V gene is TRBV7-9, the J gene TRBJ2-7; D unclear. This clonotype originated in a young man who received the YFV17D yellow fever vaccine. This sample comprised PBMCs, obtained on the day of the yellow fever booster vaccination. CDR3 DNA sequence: TGTGCCAGCAGCTCTCATAACTCCTACGAGCAGTACTTC. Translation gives CASSSHNSYEQYF.